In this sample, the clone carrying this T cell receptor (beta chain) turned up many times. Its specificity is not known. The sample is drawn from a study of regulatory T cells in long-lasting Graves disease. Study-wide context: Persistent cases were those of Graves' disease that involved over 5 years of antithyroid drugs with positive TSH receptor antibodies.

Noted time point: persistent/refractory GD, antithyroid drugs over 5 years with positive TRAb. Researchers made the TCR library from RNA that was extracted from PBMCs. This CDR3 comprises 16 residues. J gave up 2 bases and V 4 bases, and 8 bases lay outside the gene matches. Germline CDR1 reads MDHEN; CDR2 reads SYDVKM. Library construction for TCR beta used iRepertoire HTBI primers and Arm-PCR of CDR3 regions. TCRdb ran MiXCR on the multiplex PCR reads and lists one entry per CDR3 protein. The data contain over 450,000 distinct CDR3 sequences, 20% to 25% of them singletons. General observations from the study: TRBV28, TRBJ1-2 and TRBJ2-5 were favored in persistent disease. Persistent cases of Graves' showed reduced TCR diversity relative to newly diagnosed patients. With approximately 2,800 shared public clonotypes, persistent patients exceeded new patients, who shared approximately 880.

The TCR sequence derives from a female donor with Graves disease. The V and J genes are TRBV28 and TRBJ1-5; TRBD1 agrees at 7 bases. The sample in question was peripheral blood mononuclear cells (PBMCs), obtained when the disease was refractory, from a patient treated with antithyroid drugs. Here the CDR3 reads CASSSGRQGRNQPQHF. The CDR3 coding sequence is TGTGCCAGCAGTTCCGGGCGACAGGGACGCAATCAGCCCCAGCATTTT. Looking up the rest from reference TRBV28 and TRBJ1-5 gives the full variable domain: DVKVTQSSRYLVKRTGEKVFLECVQDMDHENMFWYRQDPGLGLRLIYFSYDVKMKEKGDIPEGYSVSREKKERFSLILESASTNQTSMYLCASSSGRQGRNQPQHFGDGTRLSIL.